This T cell receptor beta chain was observed in a study of T cell responses to AZD1222 COVID-19 vaccine. General study findings and limits: Spike-spanning, vaccine-associated CD4 TCRs were dominant at 160-218 and 743-854. Donors, mostly white British, included more females; clonal diversity was possibly underestimated.

Turning to this clone: Its antigen remains unknown. This CDR3 is also generated by other DNA sequences in the sample.

Method: immunoSEQ multiplex PCR; TCRdb's copy keeps in-frame clones and lacks some. This sample has roughly 200,000 clones; 85% to 90% occur once, and the top ten carry approximately 8%. The CDR3 consists of 15 residues. The V and J ends lost 3 bases and 4 bases, in that order; junction bases with no gene match: 5. CDR1 and CDR2 from the germline V gene are MNHEY and SMNVEV (reference sequence). This TCR came from an adult in good health. The sample was peripheral blood, taken on day 0 of AZD1222 vaccination. The chain recombines TRBV27 with TRBJ1-5; 8 nucleotides align to TRBD1. This chain's CDR3 is CASSLGGQDNQPQHF. CDR3 DNA: TGTGCCAGCAGTTTGGGGGGACAGGATAATCAGCCCCAGCATTTT.